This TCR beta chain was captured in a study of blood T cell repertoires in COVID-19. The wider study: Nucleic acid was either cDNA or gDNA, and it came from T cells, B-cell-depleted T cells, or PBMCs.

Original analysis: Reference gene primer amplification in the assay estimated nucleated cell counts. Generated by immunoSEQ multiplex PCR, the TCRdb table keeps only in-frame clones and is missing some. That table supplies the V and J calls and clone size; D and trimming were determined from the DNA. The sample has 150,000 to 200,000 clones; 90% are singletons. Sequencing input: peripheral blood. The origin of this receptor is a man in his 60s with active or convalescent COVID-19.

The CDR3 bases are TGTGCCACCAGTGATGGGACAGGGAACACCGGGGAGCTGTTTTTT. This sequence encodes CATSDGTGNTGELFF. V gene TRBV24-1 combines with J gene TRBJ2-2, with 8 bases aligning to TRBD1. Trimming removed 3 bases from V and 1 base from J; junction bases left unmatched: 0. CDR3 length: 15 amino acids. The V gene's germline CDR1 is KGHDR and CDR2 SFDVKD.